This entry describes one T cell receptor beta chain. The antigen is not known. The data are from a study of graft-versus-host responses after intestinal transplantation. Study-wide context: Recipients underwent multivisceral, liver-intestinal, or isolated intestinal transplants. Induction using anti-thymocyte globulin, followed by tacrolimus and steroids for roughly 3 years, was given to all recipients. Study-level points and caveats: Some GvH clones appeared in ileal mucosa or blood before recipient bone marrow.

Clones were sequenced by immunoSEQ multiplex PCR, and TCRdb holds only the in-frame ones, with some missing. The sample contains 71,000 or so clones, about 90% of which appear only once. The CDR3 runs 13 residues. Germline CDR1 and CDR2: MDHEN and SYDVKM. Trimming cost V 1 base and J 1 base, with 4 bases left between them. This TCR derives from a human donor who received an intestinal transplant. Sample: unstimulated CD8+ T cells sorted from spleen or lymph node cells, taken before intestinal transplant. The chain recombines TRBV28 with TRBJ1-1, with no clear D. The CDR3 DNA follows: TGTGCCAGCAGTTTATCAGGGAACACTGAAGCTTTCTTT. Translating it yields CASSLSGNTEAFF.